This record concerns one T cell receptor (beta chain) sequence. V dropped 2 bases and J dropped 7; count of bases not matched to a gene: 8. The CDR3 totals 13 residues. Germline CDR1 is GTSNPN and CDR2 is SVGIG (reference sequence). Using immunoSEQ multiplex PCR, the repertoire was profiled, and TCRdb retains in-frame clones only, with some absent. Of a few hundred thousand clones in the sample, roughly 90% were seen once. This sample was taken from a study of blood T cell repertoires in COVID-19. Study context: T cells, B-cell-depleted T cells, or PBMCs provided the cDNA or gDNA that served as material.

Participants were aged about 18 to 95 years, lived in around 22 US areas, and enrolled virtually. Sequences were obtained from PBMCs or T cells enriched from blood (not recorded which). The genes are TRBV30 and TRBJ2-7; 7 bases line up with TRBD1. The sequence was obtained from a woman in her forties who had been exposed to COVID-19. CDR3 residues: CAWSPTGVGEQYF. The CDR3 nucleotides read TGTGCCTGGAGTCCAACAGGGGTCGGGGAGCAGTACTTC.